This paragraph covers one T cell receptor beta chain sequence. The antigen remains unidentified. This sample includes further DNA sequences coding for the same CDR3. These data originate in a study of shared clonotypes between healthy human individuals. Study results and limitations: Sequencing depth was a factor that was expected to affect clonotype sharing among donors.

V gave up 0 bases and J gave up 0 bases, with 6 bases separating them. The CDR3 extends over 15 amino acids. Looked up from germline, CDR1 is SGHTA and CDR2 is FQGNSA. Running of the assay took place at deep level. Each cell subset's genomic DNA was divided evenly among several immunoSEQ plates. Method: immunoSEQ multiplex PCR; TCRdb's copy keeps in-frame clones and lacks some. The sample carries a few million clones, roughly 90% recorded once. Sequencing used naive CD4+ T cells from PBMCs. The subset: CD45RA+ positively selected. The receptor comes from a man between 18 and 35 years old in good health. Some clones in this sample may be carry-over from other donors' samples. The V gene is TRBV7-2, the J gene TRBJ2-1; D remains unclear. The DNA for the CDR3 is TGTGCCAGCAGCTTAGCGGTCAGCTCCTACAATGAGCAGTTCTTC. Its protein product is CASSLAVSSYNEQFF.